The rows below give T cell receptor beta chains drawn from one sample of a study of T cell changes during pregnancy in multiple sclerosis. Clones were read by immunoSEQ multiplex PCR, and TCRdb kept only the in-frame ones, dropping some. The data hold tens of thousands of clones, with about nine tenths observed a single time. The sample in question was CD8+ T cells from peripheral blood mononuclear cells, obtained after pregnancy. These TCRs come from a female donor with multiple sclerosis, enrolled in a pregnancy study. Each CDR3 is given with its conserved first and last residue. The order of the fields is V gene, J gene, D gene, clone size, CDR3 protein, CDR3 DNA. A D gene is named only where the DNA matches it firmly. A clone size is listed for some rows: how often the clone was seen (once, few, many), or a class if it is expanded.

V: TRBV28
J: TRBJ2-1
D: TRBD2
size: -
CDR3: CASSSIAGALYNEQFF
DNA: TGTGCCAGCAGTTCTATAGCGGGAGCGCTCTACAATGAGCAGTTCTTC

V: TRBV6-1
J: TRBJ1-2
D: -
size: -
CDR3: CASLRRGMNYGYTF
DNA: TGTGCCAGCTTAAGAAGGGGAATGAACTATGGCTACACCTTC

V: TRBV7-8
J: TRBJ2-5
D: -
size: -
CDR3: CASSLDSIETQYF
DNA: TGTGCCAGCAGCTTAGACAGTATAGAGACCCAGTACTTC

V: TRBV5-1
J: TRBJ1-1
D: TRBD1
size: -
CDR3: CASSLGTGTSNTEAFF
DNA: TGCGCCAGCAGCCTCGGGACAGGGACGTCGAACACTGAAGCTTTCTTT

V: TRBV29-1
J: TRBJ2-7
D: -
size: once
CDR3: CSVAGSYEQYF
DNA: TGCAGCGTCGCCGGTTCCTACGAGCAGTACTTC

V: TRBV7-8
J: TRBJ2-7
D: TRBD2
size: -
CDR3: CASSYSVMGGSYEQYF
DNA: TGTGCCAGCAGCTATTCGGTCATGGGGGGGAGCTACGAGCAGTACTTC

V: TRBV7-9
J: TRBJ2-7
D: TRBD2
size: -
CDR3: CASSLIGHRTSGPYEQYF
DNA: TGTGCCAGCAGCTTGATCGGACATCGGACTAGCGGGCCCTACGAGCAGTACTTC

V: TRBV7-3
J: TRBJ2-3
D: TRBD2
size: -
CDR3: CASSSGGGLNTQYF
DNA: TGTGCCAGCAGCTCCGGGGGGGGCCTAAATACGCAGTATTTT

V: TRBV29-1
J: TRBJ2-1
D: -
size: -
CDR3: CSVRGPSSYNEQFF
DNA: TGCAGCGTGCGGGGGCCGAGCTCCTACAATGAGCAGTTCTTC

V: TRBV14
J: TRBJ1-6
D: -
size: -
CDR3: CASSRGGAQWTHYDSPLHF
DNA: TGTGCCAGCAGCCGAGGGGGGGCCCAGTGGACCCATTACGATTCACCCCTCCACTTT

V: TRBV6-1
J: TRBJ2-1
D: TRBD2
size: -
CDR3: CASSELAGSYNEQFF
DNA: TGTGCCAGCAGTGAACTAGCGGGGAGCTACAATGAGCAGTTCTTC

V: TRBV7-9
J: TRBJ1-2
D: -
size: -
CDR3: CASRFRDIGYTF
DNA: TGTGCCAGCCGTTTCCGGGACATCGGCTACACCTTC

V: TRBV5-1
J: TRBJ1-1
D: -
size: -
CDR3: CASSLKQGRNTEAFF
DNA: TGCGCCAGCAGCTTGAAGCAGGGGCGGAACACTGAAGCTTTCTTT

V: TRBV2
J: TRBJ1-1
D: TRBD1
size: -
CDR3: CASRGWTGREAFF
DNA: TGTGCCAGCAGGGGATGGACAGGCCGAGAAGCTTTCTTT

V: TRBV27
J: TRBJ2-7
D: TRBD2
size: -
CDR3: CASSLSGTSGRRTYEQYF
DNA: TGTGCCAGCAGTTTATCTGGGACTAGCGGGAGAAGGACCTACGAGCAGTACTTC

V: TRBV27
J: TRBJ1-1
D: TRBD1
size: -
CDR3: CASSRPGQGALGTEAFF
DNA: TGTGCCAGCAGTCGGCCGGGACAGGGGGCGCTAGGAACTGAAGCTTTCTTT

V: TRBV6-5
J: TRBJ2-2
D: -
size: -
CDR3: CASSYSERVGELFF
DNA: TGTGCCAGCAGTTACTCCGAGAGGGTCGGGGAGCTGTTTTTT

V: TRBV7-3
J: TRBJ1-1
D: TRBD1
size: -
CDR3: CASSQNFDRDTEAFF
DNA: TGTGCCAGCAGCCAAAACTTTGACAGGGACACTGAAGCTTTCTTT

V: TRBV11-2
J: TRBJ2-5
D: TRBD2
size: -
CDR3: CASRNSGRAGRETQYF
DNA: TGTGCCAGCAGAAATAGCGGGAGGGCGGGTAGGGAGACCCAGTACTTC

V: TRBV7-6
J: TRBJ2-3
D: TRBD2
size: -
CDR3: CASSQTSGGTQYF
DNA: TGTGCCAGCAGCCAGACATCGGGGGGTACGCAGTATTTT

V: TRBV6-4
J: TRBJ2-3
D: -
size: -
CDR3: CASSEEGSTDTQYF
DNA: TGTGCCAGCAGTGAAGAGGGAAGCACAGATACGCAGTATTTT

V: TRBV6-1
J: TRBJ1-1
D: TRBD1
size: -
CDR3: CASSKTGVNTEAFF
DNA: TGTGCCAGCAGTAAAACAGGGGTAAACACTGAAGCTTTCTTT

V: TRBV28
J: TRBJ2-7
D: TRBD1
size: -
CDR3: CASSFTVGQGSWEQYF
DNA: TGTGCCAGCAGTTTCACAGTGGGACAGGGAAGTTGGGAGCAGTACTTC

V: TRBV7-3
J: TRBJ2-7
D: -
size: -
CDR3: CASSQSGRGVYEQYF
DNA: TGTGCCAGCAGCCAAAGTGGCAGGGGGGTATACGAGCAGTACTTC

V: TRBV29-1
J: TRBJ2-7
D: TRBD1
size: -
CDR3: CSVLGDRLYEQYF
DNA: TGCAGCGTTTTAGGGGACAGACTCTACGAGCAGTACTTC

V: TRBV6-1
J: TRBJ2-7
D: TRBD1
size: -
CDR3: CATPGQDLYEQYF
DNA: TGTGCCACCCCGGGACAGGACCTTTACGAGCAGTACTTC

V: TRBV7-9
J: TRBJ2-3
D: -
size: -
CDR3: CASSFSPLADTQYF
DNA: TGTGCCAGCAGCTTTAGTCCGCTAGCAGATACGCAGTATTTT

V: TRBV13
J: TRBJ2-4
D: TRBD1
size: -
CDR3: CASSPQGALAKNIQYF
DNA: TGTGCCAGCAGCCCCCAGGGGGCTCTAGCCAAAAACATTCAGTACTTC

V: TRBV2
J: TRBJ2-1
D: -
size: few
CDR3: CASLAGLFNEQFF
DNA: TGTGCCAGCCTAGCAGGCCTGTTCAATGAGCAGTTCTTC

V: TRBV9
J: TRBJ2-7
D: -
size: -
CDR3: CASSVRDFAYEQYF
DNA: TGTGCCAGCAGCGTCCGGGACTTTGCCTACGAGCAGTACTTC

V: TRBV30
J: TRBJ1-2
D: -
size: -
CDR3: CAWSGGGYTF
DNA: TGTGCCTGGAGCGGGGGTGGCTACACCTTC

V: TRBV19
J: TRBJ1-5
D: TRBD1
size: -
CDR3: CASGQGNNQPQHF
DNA: TGTGCCAGTGGACAGGGTAACAATCAGCCCCAGCATTTT

V: TRBV5-1
J: TRBJ2-6
D: -
size: -
CDR3: CASSLAIETSTGANVLTF
DNA: TGCGCCAGCAGCTTGGCCATAGAGACTAGTACTGGGGCCAACGTCCTGACTTTC

V: TRBV2
J: TRBJ1-3
D: -
size: -
CDR3: CASREPGHRGVSSGNTIYF
DNA: TGTGCCAGCAGGGAACCGGGACACCGGGGAGTCAGCTCTGGAAACACCATATATTTT

V: TRBV28
J: TRBJ2-7
D: TRBD2
size: -
CDR3: CASSLGLAGDEQYF
DNA: TGTGCCAGCAGTTTAGGGCTAGCGGGAGACGAGCAGTACTTC

V: TRBV28
J: TRBJ1-1
D: -
size: -
CDR3: CASSLGWNTEAFF
DNA: TGTGCCAGCAGTTTGGGCTGGAACACTGAAGCTTTCTTT

V: TRBV9
J: TRBJ1-1
D: -
size: -
CDR3: CASRLPRDQQEFEAFF
DNA: TGTGCCAGCAGACTTCCCCGCGACCAACAGGAATTTGAAGCTTTCTTT

V: TRBV19
J: TRBJ2-3
D: TRBD1
size: -
CDR3: CASSWGDRGTDTQYF
DNA: TGTGCCAGTAGTTGGGGGGACAGGGGCACAGATACGCAGTATTTT

V: TRBV28
J: TRBJ2-7
D: TRBD2
size: -
CDR3: CASSPASGSYEQYF
DNA: TGTGCCAGCAGTCCTGCTAGCGGCTCCTACGAGCAGTACTTC

V: TRBV5-1
J: TRBJ2-5
D: -
size: -
CDR3: CASSSPTSPGETQYF
DNA: TGCGCCAGCAGCTCCCCGACTAGTCCGGGAGAGACCCAGTACTTC

V: TRBV18
J: TRBJ2-2
D: -
size: -
CDR3: CASDSTGELFF
DNA: TGTGCCAGCGACAGTACCGGGGAGCTGTTTTTT

V: TRBV9
J: TRBJ1-5
D: TRBD1
size: once
CDR3: CASSLRDREFSNQPQHF
DNA: TGTGCCAGCAGCCTCCGGGACAGGGAATTCAGCAATCAGCCCCAGCATTTT

V: TRBV15
J: TRBJ1-1
D: -
size: -
CDR3: CATRTGGFDPEAFF
DNA: TGTGCCACCAGGACGGGGGGCTTCGATCCTGAAGCTTTCTTT

V: TRBV6-1
J: TRBJ2-1
D: -
size: -
CDR3: CASSEVGGLGHEQFF
DNA: TGTGCCAGCAGTGAAGTCGGGGGGCTGGGGCATGAGCAGTTCTTC

V: TRBV2
J: TRBJ2-5
D: -
size: -
CDR3: CASSLFYYLQETQYF
DNA: TGTGCCAGCAGTCTTTTCTACTACCTACAAGAGACCCAGTACTTC

V: TRBV27
J: TRBJ2-3
D: -
size: -
CDR3: CASSSRRGGNTDTQYF
DNA: TGTGCCAGCAGTTCTCGAAGGGGGGGAAACACAGATACGCAGTATTTT

V: TRBV5-4
J: TRBJ1-1
D: -
size: -
CDR3: CASSPGGGTEAFF
DNA: TGTGCCAGCAGTCCCGGCGGCGGCACTGAAGCTTTCTTT

V: TRBV10-2
J: TRBJ2-7
D: -
size: -
CDR3: CASSESAGHYEQYF
DNA: TGCGCCAGCAGTGAGTCAGCGGGACACTACGAGCAGTACTTC

V: TRBV27
J: TRBJ2-7
D: TRBD2
size: -
CDR3: CASSLRTSGNYEQYF
DNA: TGTGCCAGCAGTTTGAGAACTAGCGGGAACTACGAGCAGTACTTC

V: TRBV9
J: TRBJ2-3
D: -
size: -
CDR3: CASSPRGSGSTDTQYF
DNA: TGTGCCAGCAGCCCCCGGGGTAGCGGAAGCACAGATACGCAGTATTTT

V: TRBV9
J: TRBJ2-7
D: -
size: -
CDR3: CASSLSVAKEQYF
DNA: TGTGCCAGCAGCCTCTCTGTAGCTAAAGAGCAGTACTTC

V: TRBV29-1
J: TRBJ1-2
D: -
size: -
CDR3: CSGDGTGGYTF
DNA: TGCAGCGGGGACGGGACTGGAGGCTACACCTTC

V: TRBV6-1
J: TRBJ2-5
D: -
size: -
CDR3: CASSDRGVGETQYF
DNA: TGTGCCAGCAGTGACAGGGGGGTTGGTGAGACCCAGTACTTC